These 25 T cell receptor beta chains came from one sample sequenced in a study of beta chain features in type 1 diabetes. The isolated RNA, all of it, was reverse transcribed, so expressed TCRB transcripts were what got sequenced. Libraries were prepared by immunoSEQ multiplex PCR; TCRdb keeps only in-frame clonotypes and omits some of them. The sample holds approximately 240,000 clones; more than 15% are singletons and the top ten take more than 0.075%. Whole-study results and caveats: Type 1 diabetes patients had moderately but significantly shorter TCRB CDR3s in all four CD4+ subsets.

Antigens for these TCRs are unknown. The sequenced sample consisted of naive CD4+ T cells from blood. These receptors all stem from a man in his thirties or forties with type 1 diabetes.

In its sample, this clone was seen a few times. This chain connects TRBV2 to TRBJ2-1, with D unresolved. V gave up 5 bases and J gave up 13 bases, with 9 bases separating them. The CDR3 is 10 residues long. The germline V gene has CDR1 SNHLY and CDR2 FYNNEI. This CDR3 reads CASSQSSQFF. DNA for the CDR3: TGTGCCAGCAGTCAATCTTCACAGTTCTTC.

A few counts support this clone. V gene TRBV9 combines with J gene TRBJ2-6; possibly TRBD1 for D (7 bases). Trimming removed 3 bases from V and 0 bases from J, with 13 bases in between. CDR3 length equals 17 residues. Looked up from germline, CDR1 is SGDLS and CDR2 is YYNGEE. The CDR3 DNA reads as TGTGCCAGCAGCGCACAGGGGAGGTCCTCTGGGGCCAACGTCCTGACTTTC. It codes for CASSAQGRSSGANVLTF.

This clone was counted only a few times. This sequence joins TRBV5-6 and TRBJ1-1; D gene ambiguous. Per the germline V gene, CDR1 is SGHDT and CDR2 is YYEEEE. This CDR3 has 11 residues. With 4 bases removed from V and 5 bases from J, the gap between germline ends came to 6 bases. The CDR3 coding sequence is TGTGCCAGCAGCCGGTGGACTGAAGCTTTCTTT. Its protein is CASSRWTEAFF.

The CDR3 nucleotides read TGTGCCAGCAGGGGAGGGGCGAACTATGGCTACACCTTC. Translation gives CASRGGANYGYTF. The chain couples TRBV2 to TRBJ1-2, with a possible D match to TRBD1 (5 bases). The CDR3 totals 13 residues. Germline CDR1 SNHLY, CDR2 FYNNEI. V lost 6 bases, J lost 2 bases, and 10 bases lay in between.

The chain carries TRBV30 and TRBJ2-7; the D gene is possibly TRBD2 (5 bases). The CDR3 covers 11 residues. V was trimmed by 5 bases and J by 8 bases, leaving 13 bases between them. Germline lookup yields CDR1 GTSNPN and CDR2 SVGIG (reference sequence). The CDR3 DNA follows: TGTGCCTGGGGTGGCCCGGGGAAGCAGTACTTC. Its translation: CAWGGPGKQYF.

The rearrangement uses TRBV23-1 and TRBJ1-5, with a weak D call TRBD1 (5 bases). TRBV23-1 is an ORF; its function is uncertain. The CDR3 has 13 residues. V was cut by 2 bases and J by 6 bases, with 8 bases left in between. In DNA, the CDR3 is TGCGCCAGCAGTCAAGGGGGATTTCAGCCCCAGCATTTT. As protein: CASSQGGFQPQHF.

This chain joins TRBV9 and TRBJ2-3; TRBD2 agrees at 9 bases. Looked up from germline, CDR1 is SGDLS and CDR2 is YYNGEE. CDR3 size: 16 residues. V shed 5 bases, J shed 4 bases, and the junction held 11 bases outside the gene matches. The CDR3 bases are TGTGCCAGCAGTTACCTTAGCGGGAGCTTGGCAGATACGCAGTATTTT. Translated, it gives CASSYLSGSLADTQYF.

This clone was seen only a few times. This chain links TRBV9 with TRBJ2-4; 9 bases line up with TRBD1. The germline V gene encodes CDR1 SGDLS and CDR2 YYNGEE. The CDR3 spans 15 residues. The J segment lost 5 bases and the V segment lost 3 bases, leaving 6 bases of the junction unmatched. CDR3 sequence (DNA): TGTGCCAGCAGCGCCGGACAGGGGTACGAAAACATTCAGTACTTC. Amino acid sequence: CASSAGQGYENIQYF. Combining the CDR3 with reference TRBV9 and TRBJ2-4 gives the whole variable domain DSGVTQTPKHLITATGQRVTLRCSPRSGDLSVYWYQQSLDQGLQFLIQYYNGEERAKGNILERFSAQQFPDLHSELNLSSLELGDSALYFCASSAGQGYENIQYFGAGTRLSVL.

This clone was observed a handful of times. The J gene is TRBJ2-7, the V gene TRBV12-2; the table assigns TRBD1, which was not confirmed against the DNA. TRBV12-2 is reported as a pseudogene. The CDR3 covers 20 residues. The DNA of the CDR3 is TGTGCAAGTCGCTTAGTGCACTGGAGGACAGGGCGACGGGTCTGGAATGAGCAGTACTTC. Translating it yields CASRLVHWRTGRRVWNEQYF.

CDR3 coding DNA: TGTGCCATGCTCGGGACAGGGTTCACCGAGCAGTACTTC. Its protein product is CAMLGTGFTEQYF. The chain employs TRBV10-3 and TRBJ2-7; 9 bases map to TRBD1. Germline CDR1 and CDR2: ENHRY and SYGVKD. The V and J ends lost 9 bases and 6 bases, in that order; junction bases with no gene match: 9. This CDR3 spans 13 amino acids.

This clone was picked up a small number of times. The chain employs TRBV30 and TRBJ1-4; no clear D gene. Germline values: CDR1 GTSNPN, CDR2 SVGIG (reference sequence). Trimming shortened V by 3 bases and J by 0 bases, and 8 bases separated the two germline ends. The CDR3 consists of 14 residues. CDR3 nucleotide sequence: TGTGCCTGGAGCAGCAAGACAACTAATGAAAAACTGTTTTTT. This encodes CAWSSKTTNEKLFF.

V is TRBV29-1 and J is TRBJ2-7; D unresolved. Germline V gene sequence: CDR1 SQVTM, CDR2 ANQGSEA. CDR3 length equals 13 residues. V gave up 4 bases and J gave up 3 bases, with 13 bases separating them. In DNA form, the CDR3 reads TGCAGCGTTGCCAGCGTCCAAAACTACGAGCAGTACTTC. Translated: CSVASVQNYEQYF.

This clone was found a few times. This rearrangement joins TRBV11-2 to TRBJ2-3; D uncertain. Per the germline V gene, CDR1 is SGHAT and CDR2 is FQNNGV. With 1 base removed from V and 3 bases from J, the gap between germline ends came to 8 bases. This CDR3 region has 14 residues. The CDR3 loop is CASSLVPGTDTQYF. The CDR3 region has the DNA TGTGCCAGCAGCTTAGTACCTGGGACAGATACGCAGTATTTT.

This clone was seen a few times. The chain employs TRBV5-1 and TRBJ2-1; TRBD1 agrees at 8 bases. CDR3 size: 15 residues. Germline V lookup: CDR1 SGHRS, CDR2 YFSETQ. V lost 1 base, J lost 5 bases, and 5 bases stayed unmatched. The CDR3 sequence is CASSLQGARDNEQFF. The CDR3 nucleotides are TGCGCCAGCAGCTTGCAGGGGGCGCGGGACAATGAGCAGTTCTTC.

This clone was seen a handful of times. The V gene is TRBV7-2, the J gene TRBJ2-3; 11 bases are a match to TRBD2. Germline lookup yields CDR1 SGHTA and CDR2 FQGNSA. The trim removed 4 bases at V and 4 bases at J, leaving 1 base unmatched. The CDR3 is 14 residues long. CDR3 sequence: CASSSTSGADTQYF. The CDR3 DNA sequence: TGTGCCAGCAGCTCGACTAGCGGGGCAGATACGCAGTATTTT. The full variable domain, with the rest looked up from reference TRBV7-2 and TRBJ2-3, is GAGVSQSPSNKVTEKGKDVELRCDPISGHTALYWYRQSLGQGLEFLIYFQGNSAPDKSGLPSDRFSAERTGGSVSTLTIQRTQQEDSAVYLCASSSTSGADTQYFGPGTRLTVL.

CDR3 sequence (DNA): TGCAGCGTCTCGGGACTAGCGGGAATAAATGAGCAGTTCTTC. It translates to CSVSGLAGINEQFF. The V gene is TRBV29-1, the J gene TRBJ2-1; 13 positions match TRBD2. CDR1 and CDR2 (germline): SQVTM, ANQGSEA. After removal of 6 bases from V and 7 bases from J, the junction contained 6 bases not matched to a gene. The CDR3 length is 14 residues.

The rearrangement joins TRBV7-2 to TRBJ2-3; the D is unclear. From germline, CDR1 is SGHTA and CDR2 FQGNSA. The CDR3 runs 16 residues. V was pared by 1 base and J by 6 bases, with 17 bases between. The CDR3 nucleotides are TGTGCCAGCAGCTTAGAGTTCGGGTCCAGCAGGGATACGCAGTATTTT. Translated, it gives CASSLEFGSSRDTQYF.

The chain has TRBV7-9 and TRBJ1-1; D call uncertain. The CDR3 length is 13 residues. With 1 base removed from V and 8 bases from J, the gap between germline ends came to 11 bases. The germline V gene encodes CDR1 SEHNR and CDR2 FQNEAQ (reference sequence). Written as DNA, the CDR3 is TGTGCCAGCAGCTTAGTGTCACCCCGAGAAGCTTTCTTT. Its translation: CASSLVSPREAFF.

This clone was counted a few times. The chain couples TRBV9 to TRBJ2-5, with a tentative D call TRBD2 (6 bases). Per germline, CDR1 SGDLS and CDR2 YYNGEE. The V gene lost 3 bases and the J gene lost 5 bases, with 20 bases spanning the gap. This CDR3 contains 16 residues. CDR3 DNA: TGTGCCAGCAGCGCCACCTTAGCGGTTCAAAGGGAGACCCAGTACTTC. This translates into CASSATLAVQRETQYF.

This clone showed up just a few times. V gene TRBV4-1 combines with J gene TRBJ2-5; weak D call: TRBD2 (5 bases). V was cut by 4 bases and J by 5 bases, with 17 bases left in between. The CDR3 length is 15 residues. Germline V gives CDR1 MGHRA, CDR2 YSYEKL. CDR3 region: CASSRERAPTETQYF. The CDR3 DNA follows: TGCGCCAGCAGCCGCGAGAGGGCGCCCACGGAGACCCAGTACTTC.

The chain combines TRBV20-1 with TRBJ2-5; D gene uncertain. The CDR3 sequence is 11 residues long. V was shortened by 3 bases and J by 5 bases, with 7 bases between the two germline ends. The V gene's germline CDR1 is DFQATT and CDR2 SNEGSKA (reference sequence). CDR3 amino acids: CSASEKETQYF. CDR3 nucleotide sequence: TGCAGTGCTAGCGAAAAGGAGACCCAGTACTTC.

A single count supports this clone. The chain employs TRBV28 and TRBJ2-1; unclear D gene. Germline V gives CDR1 MDHEN, CDR2 SYDVKM. The CDR3 sequence is 13 residues long. V lost 9 bases and J 8 bases, leaving 17 bases between the germline ends. CDR3 coding DNA: TGTGCCAGTACCGGGCCTTATATCGATGAGCAGTTCTTC. Translated, it gives CASTGPYIDEQFF.

Only a few counts were recorded for this clone. This chain uses TRBV7-9 with TRBJ1-4; a possible D gene is TRBD1 (5 bases). The ends were cut back, 4 bases at V and 7 bases at J, with 16 bases in the middle. The CDR3 covers 15 residues. Per the germline V gene, CDR1 is SEHNR and CDR2 is FQNEAQ (reference sequence). CDR3 protein: CASSSTDSFSEKLFF. CDR3 sequence (DNA): TGTGCCAGCAGCTCCACAGACAGTTTTAGTGAAAAACTGTTTTTT.

The chain joins TRBV30 to TRBJ2-7, with TRBD2 identical over 11 bases. The germline V gene has CDR1 GTSNPN and CDR2 SVGIG (reference sequence). This CDR3 spans 15 amino acids. V was clipped by 1 base and J by 2 bases; unmatched bases: 4. CDR3 sequence: CAWSATSGRAYEQYF. CDR3 nucleotides: TGTGCCTGGAGTGCCACTAGCGGGAGAGCCTACGAGCAGTACTTC.

The chain uses TRBV25-1 and TRBJ2-7; D perhaps matches TRBD1 (6 bases). Trimming took off 2 bases at V and 7 bases at J, with 15 bases between the two ends. The CDR3 sequence is 14 residues long. CDR1 is MGHDK and CDR2 is SYGVNS in the germline V gene. The chain's CDR3 is CASSEGAGAMEQYF. The CDR3 region has the DNA TGTGCCAGCAGTGAAGGGGCAGGGGCGATGGAGCAGTACTTC.